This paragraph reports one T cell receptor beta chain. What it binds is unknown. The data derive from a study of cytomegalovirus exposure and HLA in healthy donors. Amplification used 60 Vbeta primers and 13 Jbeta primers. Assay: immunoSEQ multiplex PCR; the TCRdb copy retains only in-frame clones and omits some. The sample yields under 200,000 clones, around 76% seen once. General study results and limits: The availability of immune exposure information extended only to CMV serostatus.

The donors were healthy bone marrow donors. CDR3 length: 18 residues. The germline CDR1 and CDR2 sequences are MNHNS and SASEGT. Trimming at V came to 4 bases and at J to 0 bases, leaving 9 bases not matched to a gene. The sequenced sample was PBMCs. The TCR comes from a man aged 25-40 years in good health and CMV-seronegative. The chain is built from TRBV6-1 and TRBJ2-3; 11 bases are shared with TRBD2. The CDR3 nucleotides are TGTGCCAGCAGTGCTCTAGCGGGAGGCCAACTGAGCACAGATACGCAGTATTTT. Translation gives CASSALAGGQLSTDTQYF.